This T cell receptor beta chain stems from a study of beta chain features in type 1 diabetes. J was trimmed by 5 bases and V by 4 bases; bases with no gene match: 11. This CDR3 has 15 residues. CDR1 is SGHRS and CDR2 is YFSETQ in the germline V gene. TCRB transcripts that were expressed got sequenced, as all of the isolated RNA had been reverse transcribed. Data came from immunoSEQ multiplex PCR; TCRdb stores just in-frame clones and leaves some out. The sample lists 250,000 to 400,000 clones; 14% were seen once. Post-sort purity exceeded 98% for all sorted populations. The clonotype was recovered from a man aged 25 to 45 in good health. Sequenced input: central memory CD4+ T cells from blood. V and J are TRBV5-1 and TRBJ2-7; 8 bases line up with TRBD2. CDR3 DNA: TGCGCCAGCAGCGTAGCCGGGACTAGGGGGGACGAGCAGTACTTC. Translated: CASSVAGTRGDEQYF.